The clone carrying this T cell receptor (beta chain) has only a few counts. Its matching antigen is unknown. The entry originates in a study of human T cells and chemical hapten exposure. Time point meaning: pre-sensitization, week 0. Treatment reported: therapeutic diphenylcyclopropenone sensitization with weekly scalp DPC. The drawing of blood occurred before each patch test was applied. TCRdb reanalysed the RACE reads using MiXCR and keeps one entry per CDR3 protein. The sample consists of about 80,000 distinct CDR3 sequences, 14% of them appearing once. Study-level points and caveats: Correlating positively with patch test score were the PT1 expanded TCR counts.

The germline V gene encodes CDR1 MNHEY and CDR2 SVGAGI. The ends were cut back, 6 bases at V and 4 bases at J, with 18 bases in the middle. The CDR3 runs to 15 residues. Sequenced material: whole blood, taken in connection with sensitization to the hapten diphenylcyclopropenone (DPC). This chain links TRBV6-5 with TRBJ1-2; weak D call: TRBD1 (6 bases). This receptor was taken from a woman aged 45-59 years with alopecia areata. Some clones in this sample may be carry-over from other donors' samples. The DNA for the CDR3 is TGTGCCAGCAGAACGAGCCGGACAGCAAGCTATGGCTACACCTTC. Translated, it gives CASRTSRTASYGYTF.